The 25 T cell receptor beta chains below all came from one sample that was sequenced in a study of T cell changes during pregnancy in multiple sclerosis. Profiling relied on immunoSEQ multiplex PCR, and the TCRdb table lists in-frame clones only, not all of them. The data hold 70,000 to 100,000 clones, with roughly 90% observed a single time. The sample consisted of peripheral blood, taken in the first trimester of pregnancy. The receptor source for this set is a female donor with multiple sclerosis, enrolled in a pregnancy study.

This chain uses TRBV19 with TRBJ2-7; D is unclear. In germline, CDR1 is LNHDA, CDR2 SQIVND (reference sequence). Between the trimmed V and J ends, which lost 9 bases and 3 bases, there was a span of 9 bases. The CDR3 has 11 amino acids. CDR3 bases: TGTGCCAGCGGTCTTGACTACGAGCAGTACTTC. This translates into CASGLDYEQYF.

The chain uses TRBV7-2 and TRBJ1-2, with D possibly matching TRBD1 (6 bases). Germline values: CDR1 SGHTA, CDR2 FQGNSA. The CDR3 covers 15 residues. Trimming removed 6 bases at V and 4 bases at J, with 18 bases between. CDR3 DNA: TGTGCCAGCAGGGACGACAGGATGGGGTCCTATGGCTACACCTTC. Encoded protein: CASRDDRMGSYGYTF. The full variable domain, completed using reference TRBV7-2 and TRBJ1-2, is GAGVSQSPSNKVTEKGKDVELRCDPISGHTALYWYRQSLGQGLEFLIYFQGNSAPDKSGLPSDRFSAERTGGSVSTLTIQRTQQEDSAVYLCASRDDRMGSYGYTFGSGTRLTVV.

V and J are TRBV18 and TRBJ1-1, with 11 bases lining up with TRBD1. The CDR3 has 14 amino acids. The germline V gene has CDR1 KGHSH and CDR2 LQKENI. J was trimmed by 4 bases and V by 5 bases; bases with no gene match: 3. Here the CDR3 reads CASSGTGGGTEAFF. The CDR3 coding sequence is TGTGCCAGCTCAGGGACAGGGGGAGGCACTGAAGCTTTCTTT.

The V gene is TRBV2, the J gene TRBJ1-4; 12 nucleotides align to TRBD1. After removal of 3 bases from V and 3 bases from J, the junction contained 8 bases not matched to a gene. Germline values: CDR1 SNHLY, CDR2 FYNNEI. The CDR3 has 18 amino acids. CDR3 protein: CASSDGTGGRIANEKLFF. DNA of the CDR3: TGTGCCAGCAGTGATGGGACAGGGGGCAGGATAGCTAATGAAAAACTGTTTTTT.

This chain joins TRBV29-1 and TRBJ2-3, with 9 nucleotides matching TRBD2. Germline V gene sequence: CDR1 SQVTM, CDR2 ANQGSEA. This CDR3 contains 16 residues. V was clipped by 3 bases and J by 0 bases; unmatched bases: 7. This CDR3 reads CSVENVAGASTDTQYF. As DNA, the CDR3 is TGCAGCGTTGAGAACGTAGCGGGGGCTAGCACAGATACGCAGTATTTT.

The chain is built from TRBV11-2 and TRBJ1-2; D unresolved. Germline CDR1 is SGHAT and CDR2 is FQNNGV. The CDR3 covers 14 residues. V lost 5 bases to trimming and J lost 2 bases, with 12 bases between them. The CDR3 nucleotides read TGTGCCAGCAGCCCACCCGGAGGGAACTATGGCTACACCTTC. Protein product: CASSPPGGNYGYTF.

The CDR3, as DNA: TGTGCCAGCAGTTTGACAGGGGGTCCCTACGAGCAGTACTTC. It specifies CASSLTGGPYEQYF. The gene calls are TRBV28 and TRBJ2-7, with 9 positions matching TRBD1. The CDR3 loop spans 14 amino acids. From germline, CDR1 is MDHEN and CDR2 SYDVKM. With V trimmed by 3 bases and J by 2 bases, 2 bases remained unmatched.

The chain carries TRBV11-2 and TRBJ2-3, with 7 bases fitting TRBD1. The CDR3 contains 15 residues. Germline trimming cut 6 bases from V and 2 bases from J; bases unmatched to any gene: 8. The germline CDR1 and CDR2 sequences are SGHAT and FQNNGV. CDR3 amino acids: CASSLDRVNTDTQYF. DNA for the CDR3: TGTGCCAGCAGTCTCGACAGGGTAAACACAGATACGCAGTATTTT.

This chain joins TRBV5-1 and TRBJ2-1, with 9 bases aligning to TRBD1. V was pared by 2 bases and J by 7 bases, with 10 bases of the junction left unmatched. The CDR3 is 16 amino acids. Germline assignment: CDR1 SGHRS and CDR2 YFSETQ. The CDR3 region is CASSFRTGTGKNEQFF. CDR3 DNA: TGCGCCAGCAGCTTTAGAACCGGGACAGGGAAAAATGAGCAGTTCTTC. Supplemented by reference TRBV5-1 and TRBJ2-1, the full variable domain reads KAGVTQTPRYLIKTRGQQVTLSCSPISGHRSVSWYQQTPGQGLQFLFEYFSETQRNKGNFPGRFSGRQFSNSRSEMNVSTLELGDSALYLCASSFRTGTGKNEQFFGPGTRLTVL.

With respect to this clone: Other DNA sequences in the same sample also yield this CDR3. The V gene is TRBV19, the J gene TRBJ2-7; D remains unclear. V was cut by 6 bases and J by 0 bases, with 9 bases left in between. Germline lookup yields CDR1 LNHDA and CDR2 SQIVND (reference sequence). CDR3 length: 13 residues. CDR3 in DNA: TGTGCCAGTAGCCCAGGATCCTCCTACGAGCAGTACTTC. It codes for CASSPGSSYEQYF.

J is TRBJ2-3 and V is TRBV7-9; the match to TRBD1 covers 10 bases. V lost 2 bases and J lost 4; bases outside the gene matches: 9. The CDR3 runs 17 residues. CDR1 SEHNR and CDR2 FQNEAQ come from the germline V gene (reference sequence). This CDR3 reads CASSLSTGGGWADTQYF. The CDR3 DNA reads TGTGCCAGCAGCTTATCGACAGGGGGCGGGTGGGCAGATACGCAGTATTTT.

DNA of the CDR3: TGTGCCAGTTGGGGAGGCAATCAGCCCCAGCATTTT. Translated: CASWGGNQPQHF. The rearrangement uses TRBV19 and TRBJ1-5; no clear D. Germline V gives CDR1 LNHDA, CDR2 SQIVND (reference sequence). This CDR3 contains 12 residues. Deletions cut 8 bases from V and 2 bases from J, with 7 bases between. Complete variable domain (other parts from reference TRBV19 and TRBJ1-5): DGGITQSPKYLFRKEGQNVTLSCEQNLNHDAMYWYRQDPGQGLRLIYYSQIVNDFQKGDIAEGYSVSREKKESFPLTVTSAQKNPTAFYLCASWGGNQPQHFGDGTRLSIL.

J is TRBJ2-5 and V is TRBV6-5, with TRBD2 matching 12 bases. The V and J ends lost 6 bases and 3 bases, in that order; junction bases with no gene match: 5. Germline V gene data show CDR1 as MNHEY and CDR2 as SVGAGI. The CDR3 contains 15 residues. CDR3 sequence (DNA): TGTGCCAGCAGCCGACTAGCGGGAGTAGAAGAGACCCAGTACTTC. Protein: CASSRLAGVEETQYF.

CDR3 sequence (DNA): TGCGCCAGCAGCTTGAGGGGGGGCAGTGAGCAGTTCTTC. It is translated as CASSLRGGSEQFF. The chain is built from TRBV5-1 and TRBJ2-1; D might be TRBD2 (7 bases). The length of the CDR3 is 13 residues. Per germline, CDR1 SGHRS and CDR2 YFSETQ. V dropped 1 base and J dropped 9 bases, with 11 bases sitting between them.

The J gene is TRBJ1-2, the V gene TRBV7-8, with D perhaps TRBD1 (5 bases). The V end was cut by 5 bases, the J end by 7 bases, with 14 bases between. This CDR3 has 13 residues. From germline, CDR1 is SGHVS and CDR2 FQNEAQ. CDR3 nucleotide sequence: TGTGCCAGCAGCCACGGGGGGGTATCTGGCTACACCTTC. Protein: CASSHGGVSGYTF.

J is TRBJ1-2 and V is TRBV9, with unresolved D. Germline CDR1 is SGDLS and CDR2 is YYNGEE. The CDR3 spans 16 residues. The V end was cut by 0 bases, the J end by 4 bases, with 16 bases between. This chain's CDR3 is CASSVGAGPSSYGYTF. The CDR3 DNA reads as TGTGCCAGCAGCGTAGGGGCAGGCCCGTCAAGCTATGGCTACACCTTC.

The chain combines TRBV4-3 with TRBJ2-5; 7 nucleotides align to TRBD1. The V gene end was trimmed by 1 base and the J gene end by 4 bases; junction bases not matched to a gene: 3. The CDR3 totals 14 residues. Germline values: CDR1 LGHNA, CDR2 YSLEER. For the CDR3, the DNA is TGCGCCAGCAGCCAAGTTTACAGGGGAGAGACCCAGTACTTC. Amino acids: CASSQVYRGETQYF.

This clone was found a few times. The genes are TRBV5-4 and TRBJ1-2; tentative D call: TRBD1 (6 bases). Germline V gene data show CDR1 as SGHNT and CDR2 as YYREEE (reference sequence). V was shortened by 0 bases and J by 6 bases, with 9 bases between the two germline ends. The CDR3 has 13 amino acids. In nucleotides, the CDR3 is TGTGCCAGCAGCTTGGTGGCAGGGGATGGCTACACCTTC. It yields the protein CASSLVAGDGYTF.

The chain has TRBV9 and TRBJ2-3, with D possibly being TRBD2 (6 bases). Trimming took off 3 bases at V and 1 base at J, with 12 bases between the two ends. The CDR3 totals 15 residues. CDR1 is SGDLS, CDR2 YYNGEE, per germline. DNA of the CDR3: TGTGCCAGCAGCGGGGTAGCGGCCCGCACAGATACGCAGTATTTT. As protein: CASSGVAARTDTQYF.

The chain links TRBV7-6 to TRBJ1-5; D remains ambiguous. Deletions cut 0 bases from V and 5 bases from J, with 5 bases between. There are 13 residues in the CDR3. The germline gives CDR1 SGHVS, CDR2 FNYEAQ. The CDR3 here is CASSLATDQPQHF. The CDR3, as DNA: TGTGCCAGCAGCTTAGCCACAGATCAGCCCCAGCATTTT.

The chain's CDR3 is CASSQSRGNEQFF. The CDR3 nucleotides read TGTGCCAGCAGCCAGTCTAGGGGCAATGAGCAGTTCTTC. The V call is TRBV7-6, the J call TRBJ2-1, with D perhaps matching TRBD1 (5 bases). This CDR3 has 13 amino acids. Germline V gene lookup returns CDR1 SGHVS and CDR2 FNYEAQ. The germline V and J ends were trimmed by 5 bases and 6 bases, with 11 bases remaining between them.

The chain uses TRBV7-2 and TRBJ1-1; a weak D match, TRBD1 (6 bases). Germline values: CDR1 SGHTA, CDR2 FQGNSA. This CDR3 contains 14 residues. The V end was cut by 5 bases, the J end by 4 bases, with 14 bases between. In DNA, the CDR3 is TGTGCCAGCAGCCGTTGGGGGCGAAGCACTGAAGCTTTCTTT. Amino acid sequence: CASSRWGRSTEAFF.

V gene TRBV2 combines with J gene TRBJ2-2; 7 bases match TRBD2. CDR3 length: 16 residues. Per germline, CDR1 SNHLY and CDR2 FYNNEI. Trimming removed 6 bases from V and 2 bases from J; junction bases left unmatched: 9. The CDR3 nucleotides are TGTGCCAGCAGACCCCGGCTAGCGGAAAACACCGGGGAGCTGTTTTTT. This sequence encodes CASRPRLAENTGELFF.

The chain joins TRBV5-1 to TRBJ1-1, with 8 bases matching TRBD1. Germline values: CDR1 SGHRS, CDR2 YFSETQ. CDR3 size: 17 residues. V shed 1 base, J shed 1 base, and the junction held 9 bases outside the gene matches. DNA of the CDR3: TGCGCCAGCAGCTTGAAAGGGACAGGTCTTACGAACACTGAAGCTTTCTTT. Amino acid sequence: CASSLKGTGLTNTEAFF.

The CDR3, as DNA: TGTGCCAGCAGCTTCGGCGGCCGCTCCTACAATGAGCAGTTCTTC. This encodes CASSFGGRSYNEQFF. This sequence joins TRBV11-2 and TRBJ2-1, with unresolved D. The length of the CDR3 is 15 residues. The germline V gene encodes CDR1 SGHAT and CDR2 FQNNGV. V lost 3 bases and J 0 bases, leaving 9 bases between the germline ends.